Presented here are 27 T cell receptor beta chains from one specimen sequenced in a study of memory CD8 T cells in hepatitis C reinfection. The time point here: pre-reinfection, 55 to 20 weeks before reinfection detection. No in vitro expansion preceded TCR sequencing of the sorted cells. This table comes from immunoSEQ multiplex PCR, and its TCRdb copy is limited to in-frame clones, with some not included. This table holds tens of thousands of clones, roughly 89% found once. Sequencing used naive CD8+ T cells sorted from blood. All receptors come from a man younger than 35 with hepatitis C virus infection.

This clone was counted between two and nine times. The rearrangement uses TRBV10-3 and TRBJ2-1; 8 nucleotides agree with TRBD1. V shed 6 bases, J shed 0 bases, and the junction held 10 bases outside the gene matches. CDR1 and CDR2 (germline): ENHRY, SYGVKD. The CDR3 runs to 17 residues. The CDR3 sequence: CAIRNQGARISYNEQFF. The CDR3 bases are TGTGCCATCAGAAATCAGGGGGCTCGAATCTCCTACAATGAGCAGTTCTTC.

V gene TRBV27 combines with J gene TRBJ2-3, with D maybe TRBD2 (6 bases). The CDR3 is 19 amino acids. V was clipped by 3 bases and J by 0 bases, with 22 bases between them. Germline V gene data show CDR1 as MNHEY and CDR2 as SMNVEV (reference sequence). This CDR3 is CASSFGGSDPPLSTDTQYF. The CDR3 nucleotides are TGTGCCAGCAGTTTCGGGGGTAGCGATCCCCCTCTAAGCACAGATACGCAGTATTTT.

The chain has TRBV11-3 and TRBJ2-1; 12 nucleotides line up with TRBD1. CDR3 length: 16 amino acids. Germline V gene data show CDR1 as SGHNT and CDR2 as YENEEA. With 4 bases clipped from V and 7 bases from J, the junction kept 8 bases outside the gene matches. CDR3 nucleotides: TGTGCCAGCAGCTCCCGGGACAGGGGGCTTGGTAATGAGCAGTTCTTC. It yields the protein CASSSRDRGLGNEQFF.

J is TRBJ2-1 and V is TRBV7-8; TRBD1 matches at 9 bases. The CDR3 extends over 14 amino acids. Looked up from germline, CDR1 is SGHVS and CDR2 is FQNEAQ. The ends lost 3 bases at V and 6 bases at J; junction bases unmatched: 3. Here the CDR3 DNA reads TGTGCCAGCAGCTTGGCGGGACAGGGCAATGAGCAGTTCTTC. Encoded protein: CASSLAGQGNEQFF.

This clone has just one count. J is TRBJ2-1 and V is TRBV5-1; D may be TRBD1 (6 bases). Germline CDR1 and CDR2: SGHRS and YFSETQ. The ends were cut back, 4 bases at V and 3 bases at J, with 8 bases in the middle. This CDR3 comprises 13 residues. In DNA, the CDR3 is TGCGCCAGCAGCAAGGACAGCTACAATGAGCAGTTCTTC. It specifies CASSKDSYNEQFF.

The V call is TRBV19, the J call TRBJ1-6; TRBD1 agrees at 8 bases. The J segment lost 0 bases and the V segment lost 1 base, leaving 2 bases of the junction unmatched. The CDR3 is 17 residues long. Germline lookup yields CDR1 LNHDA and CDR2 SQIVND (reference sequence). This CDR3 is CASSIGDRSSYNSPLHF. The CDR3 region has the DNA TGTGCCAGTAGTATAGGGGACAGGAGCTCCTATAATTCACCCCTCCACTTT.

The chain combines TRBV27 with TRBJ2-3; TRBD2 matches at 13 bases. Germline V CDR1 and CDR2: MNHEY, SMNVEV (reference sequence). Trimming took 3 bases from V and 7 from J; bases not matched to a gene: 1. CDR3 size: 14 residues. The CDR3 here is CASSLGTSGNTQYF. Here the CDR3 DNA reads TGTGCCAGCAGTTTGGGGACTAGCGGGAATACGCAGTATTTT.

The rearrangement uses TRBV6-5 and TRBJ1-5; maybe TRBD1 (5 bases). Germline V gene sequence: CDR1 MNHEY, CDR2 SVGAGI. The CDR3 is 11 amino acids. V lost 4 bases, J lost 10 bases, and 8 bases lay in between. The CDR3 loop is CASSFQGPQHF. The CDR3, as DNA: TGTGCCAGCAGTTTCCAGGGTCCCCAGCATTTT.

This clone was recorded once. V gene TRBV5-1 combines with J gene TRBJ2-1; TRBD2 agrees at 10 bases. Per germline, CDR1 SGHRS and CDR2 YFSETQ. There are 16 residues in the CDR3. Unmatched junction bases numbered 7, after V lost 5 bases and J lost 2 bases. CDR3 coding DNA: TGCGCCAGCAGAACCGGGACTAGCGATACCTACAATGAGCAGTTCTTC. Translating it yields CASRTGTSDTYNEQFF.

This sequence joins TRBV11-3 and TRBJ2-7; TRBD2 is a possible D gene (6 bases). Germline V gene lookup returns CDR1 SGHNT and CDR2 YENEEA. This CDR3 is built from 15 residues. Trimming removed 0 bases from V and 4 bases from J, with 13 bases in between. CDR3 sequence: CASSLEMDGSYEQYF. CDR3 in DNA: TGTGCCAGCAGCTTAGAGATGGACGGGAGTTACGAGCAGTACTTC.

There are a few counts of this clone. The V and J genes are TRBV6-6 and TRBJ1-2; D is ambiguous. Trimming cost V 0 bases and J 3 bases, with 14 bases left between them. The CDR3 is 16 amino acids. CDR1 is MNHNY, CDR2 SVGAGI, per germline (reference sequence). DNA of the CDR3: TGTGCCAGCAGTTACTCGATGGAGGTGCCTGACTATGGCTACACCTTC. It is translated as CASSYSMEVPDYGYTF.

This clone occurred a few times. The chain carries TRBV4-1 and TRBJ1-1, with D perhaps matching TRBD1 (6 bases). Trimming stripped 4 bases from V and 3 bases from J, with 18 bases between. CDR3 length equals 16 residues. Germline CDR1 reads MGHRA; CDR2 reads YSYEKL. The CDR3 sequence is CASSPIGGQGYTEAFF. The CDR3 coding sequence is TGCGCCAGCAGCCCAATCGGGGGGCAGGGGTACACTGAAGCTTTCTTT.

The chain joins TRBV11-2 to TRBJ2-1; 12 bases match TRBD2. This CDR3 has 18 amino acids. Germline lookup yields CDR1 SGHAT and CDR2 FQNNGV. J gave up 4 bases and V 0 bases, and 7 bases lay outside the gene matches. The CDR3 is CASSLDASGLAGYNEQFF. The CDR3 nucleotides are TGTGCCAGCAGCTTAGACGCCTCTGGACTAGCGGGGTACAATGAGCAGTTCTTC.

The chain joins TRBV2 to TRBJ1-2; 7 bases are shared with TRBD1. Germline CDR1 and CDR2: SNHLY and FYNNEI. The CDR3 extends over 14 amino acids. V lost 3 bases and J lost 5; bases outside the gene matches: 6. CDR3 sequence (DNA): TGTGCCAGCAGTGAGGGGACAGCCGCTTATGGCTACACCTTC. It codes for CASSEGTAAYGYTF. The full variable domain, with the rest looked up from reference TRBV2 and TRBJ1-2, is EPEVTQTPSHQVTQMGQEVILRCVPISNHLYFYWYRQILGQKVEFLVSFYNNEISEKSEIFDDQFSVERPDGSNFTLKIRSTKLEDSAMYFCASSEGTAAYGYTFGSGTRLTVV.

The chain joins TRBV2 to TRBJ2-7, with 8 bases lining up with TRBD1. Germline-derived CDR1 and CDR2 are SNHLY and FYNNEI. The ends lost 5 bases at V and 0 bases at J; junction bases unmatched: 24. The CDR3 has 21 residues. The CDR3 DNA sequence: TGTGCCAGCAGTCATTTTTCGGACAGGGCAGGAAGCGGGCCGAGCTCCTACGAGCAGTACTTC. This translates into CASSHFSDRAGSGPSSYEQYF.

V gene TRBV27 combines with J gene TRBJ2-3, with TRBD2 identical over 10 bases. J gave up 6 bases and V 8 bases, and 11 bases lay outside the gene matches. The CDR3 is made up of 15 amino acids. The germline V gene has CDR1 MNHEY and CDR2 SMNVEV (reference sequence). The CDR3 DNA reads as TGTGCCAGCGGGATTCTAGCGGGAGACTCCGATACGCAGTATTTT. The encoded protein is CASGILAGDSDTQYF.

This rearrangement joins TRBV7-3 to TRBJ2-1, with 9 bases fitting TRBD2. After removal of 5 bases from V and 8 bases from J, the junction contained 10 bases not matched to a gene. The CDR3 has 15 residues. The germline gives CDR1 SGHTA, CDR2 FQGTGA. CDR3 residues: CASSPSGGRADEQFF. In DNA form, the CDR3 reads TGTGCCAGCAGCCCATCGGGCGGGAGGGCCGATGAGCAGTTCTTC.

The V and J genes are TRBV10-1 and TRBJ2-3, with D possibly matching TRBD1 (6 bases). CDR3 length: 17 amino acids. Trimming removed 0 bases at V and 2 bases at J, with 15 bases between. The germline gives CDR1 WNHNN, CDR2 SYGVQD (reference sequence). The CDR3 sequence: CASSESGTLYPTDTQYF. CDR3 coding DNA: TGCGCCAGCAGTGAGTCGGGGACACTCTACCCCACAGATACGCAGTATTTT.

This clone showed up just once. The J gene is TRBJ1-1, the V gene TRBV19; tentatively, D is TRBD1 (6 bases). Germline V gene sequence: CDR1 LNHDA, CDR2 SQIVND (reference sequence). Trimming removed 5 bases at V and 0 bases at J, with 16 bases between. The CDR3 covers 16 residues. CDR3 coding DNA: TGTGCCAGTAGTGGCCGAGGGGACAATATGAACACTGAAGCTTTCTTT. The encoded protein is CASSGRGDNMNTEAFF. Complete variable domain (other parts from reference TRBV19 and TRBJ1-1): DGGITQSPKYLFRKEGQNVTLSCEQNLNHDAMYWYRQDPGQGLRLIYYSQIVNDFQKGDIAEGYSVSREKKESFPLTVTSAQKNPTAFYLCASSGRGDNMNTEAFFGQGTRLTVV.

The chain has TRBV9 and TRBJ2-3; TRBD2 matches 8 bases. Per the germline V gene, CDR1 is SGDLS and CDR2 is YYNGEE. V was clipped by 0 bases and J by 3 bases; unmatched bases: 3. This CDR3 is built from 15 residues. CDR3 loop: CASSVVPSGTDTQYF. CDR3 DNA sequence: TGTGCCAGCAGCGTAGTTCCTAGCGGGACAGATACGCAGTATTTT.

The chain couples TRBV30 to TRBJ1-2; 8 nucleotides line up with TRBD1. This CDR3 comprises 13 residues. Germline assignment: CDR1 GTSNPN and CDR2 SVGIG (reference sequence). After removal of 3 bases from V and 5 bases from J, the junction contained 5 bases not matched to a gene. In DNA form, the CDR3 reads TGTGCCTGGAGCGGGACAGGAGAATATGGCTACACCTTC. Amino acids: CAWSGTGEYGYTF.

The V and J genes are TRBV11-2 and TRBJ2-1; tentative D call: TRBD2 (5 bases). Between the trimmed V and J ends, which lost 8 bases and 0 bases, there was a span of 5 bases. The CDR3 spans 12 residues. Germline CDR1 reads SGHAT; CDR2 reads FQNNGV. Here the CDR3 DNA reads TGTGCCAGCGGGAGCTCCTACAATGAGCAGTTCTTC. It translates to CASGSSYNEQFF.

The chain links TRBV27 to TRBJ2-1, with TRBD2 identical over 10 bases. V lost 4 bases and J lost 5; bases outside the gene matches: 14. There are 18 residues in the CDR3. The germline V gene encodes CDR1 MNHEY and CDR2 SMNVEV (reference sequence). CDR3 nucleotide sequence: TGTGCCAGCAGTTCATACGCCGCGCCTAGCGGGGGCGACAATGAGCAGTTCTTC. Encoded protein: CASSSYAAPSGGDNEQFF.

This clone has only a few counts. The J gene is TRBJ1-1, the V gene TRBV4-1; TRBD1 agrees at 7 bases. J was trimmed by 2 bases and V by 5 bases; bases with no gene match: 14. Germline CDR1 and CDR2: MGHRA and YSYEKL. The CDR3 spans 17 residues. The CDR3 loop is CASSADRWDSKNTEAFF. CDR3 coding DNA: TGCGCCAGCAGCGCCGATCGCTGGGACAGCAAAAACACTGAAGCTTTCTTT.

The V and J genes are TRBV27 and TRBJ2-1, with 12 bases aligning to TRBD1. Per germline, CDR1 MNHEY and CDR2 SMNVEV (reference sequence). The CDR3 contains 16 residues. V lost 6 bases to trimming and J lost 4 bases; unmatched junction nucleotides: 7. CDR3 region: CASRPGQGAVYNEQFF. The CDR3 DNA follows: TGTGCCAGCAGGCCGGGACAGGGGGCGGTGTACAATGAGCAGTTCTTC.

This chain links TRBV14 with TRBJ2-7; TRBD1 is a possible D gene (6 bases). V was clipped by 4 bases and J by 6 bases, with 10 bases between them. Germline CDR1 and CDR2: SGHDN and FVKESK. The CDR3 consists of 12 residues. The CDR3 DNA sequence: TGTGCCAGCAGCCCCGGACAGATCGAGCAGTACTTC. The encoded protein is CASSPGQIEQYF.

This chain joins TRBV19 and TRBJ2-3; D may be TRBD2 (6 bases). The V gene's germline CDR1 is LNHDA and CDR2 SQIVND (reference sequence). Trimming stripped 5 bases from V and 7 bases from J, with 13 bases between. This CDR3 is 13 amino acids long. CDR3 sequence: CASSPGTANTQYF. CDR3 nucleotides: TGTGCCAGTAGTCCCGGGACTGCAAATACGCAGTATTTT.